This is a list of T cell receptor beta chains from one sample in a study of long-term antiretroviral therapy in people with HIV. The method was immunoSEQ multiplex PCR; TCRdb's version includes in-frame clones alone and lacks a portion of them. Of tens of thousands of clones listed, 70% to 90% were seen once; the top ten hold roughly 3.8%. Sequencing was performed on unsorted PBMCs, taken 0.8 years before starting antiretroviral therapy. These receptor sequences come from a man between 18 and 29 years old with HIV. Each CDR3 is given with its conserved first and last residue. D genes are given only for firm matches. Size tells how often a clone was seen (once, few, many) or the class of an expanded clone, and some rows leave it out.

abundance,j_gene,d_gene,len,v_gene,CDR3aa,CDR3nt
once,TRBJ2-5,NA,14,TRBV27,CASSSRRSQETQYF,TGTGCCAGCAGTTCTCGACGGTCTCAAGAGACCCAGTACTTC
NA,TRBJ2-7,NA,16,TRBV15,CATSRDLGRSSYEQYF,TGTGCCACCAGCAGAGATCTAGGCAGGAGCTCCTACGAGCAGTACTTC
NA,TRBJ1-1,NA,13,TRBV19,CASSIGQGTEAFF,TGTGCCAGTAGTATCGGTCAGGGCACTGAAGCTTTCTTT
NA,TRBJ1-1,TRBD1,16,TRBV15,CATSRVTGVMNTEAFF,TGTGCCACCAGCAGAGTTACAGGGGTTATGAACACTGAAGCTTTCTTT
NA,TRBJ2-7,NA,14,TRBV6-5,CASSLYRTGYEQYF,TGTGCCAGCAGTTTGTACCGGACCGGCTACGAGCAGTACTTC
NA,TRBJ2-3,TRBD2,11,TRBV29-1,CSVGEGDTQYF,TGCAGCGTGGGGGAGGGAGATACGCAGTATTTT
NA,TRBJ2-3,TRBD2,14,TRBV7-2,CASSLGLAGDTQYF,TGTGCCAGCAGCTTAGGACTAGCCGGCGATACGCAGTATTTT
NA,TRBJ1-6,NA,13,TRBV15,CATSRDGNSPLHF,TGTGCCACCAGCAGAGATGGTAATTCACCCCTCCACTTT
NA,TRBJ2-7,NA,15,TRBV9,CASSPRLQSAYEQYF,TGTGCCAGCAGCCCCCGCCTCCAGTCCGCCTACGAGCAGTACTTC
once,TRBJ1-2,NA,12,TRBV30,CAWRDIQESYTF,TGTGCCTGGAGGGACATACAGGAGAGCTACACCTTC
NA,TRBJ1-1,NA,11,TRBV25-1,CASSELGKAFF,TGTGCCAGCAGTGAATTAGGGAAAGCTTTCTTT
NA,TRBJ1-1,NA,12,TRBV2,CAKGVMNTEAFF,TGTGCCAAAGGCGTTATGAACACTGAAGCTTTCTTT
NA,TRBJ2-1,TRBD1,18,TRBV25-1,CASSDENGQGNSYNEQFF,TGTGCCAGCAGTGATGAGAACGGACAGGGGAATTCCTACAATGAGCAGTTCTTC
NA,TRBJ2-7,TRBD1,17,TRBV18,CASSPLARGPLSYEQYF,TGTGCCAGCTCACCACTCGCGAGGGGGCCCCTCTCCTACGAGCAGTACTTC
NA,TRBJ2-6,NA,13,TRBV6-1,CAGQWSGANVLTF,TGTGCCGGGCAGTGGTCTGGGGCCAACGTCCTGACTTTC
NA,TRBJ1-1,TRBD1,14,TRBV4-2,CASSQDRGYAEAFF,TGTGCCAGCAGCCAAGACAGGGGGTATGCTGAAGCTTTCTTT
NA,TRBJ2-7,NA,14,TRBV7-9,CASSLGGQSYEQYF,TGTGCCAGCAGCTTAGGAGGGCAATCCTACGAGCAGTACTTC
once,TRBJ2-4,NA,11,TRBV7-9,CASGAKNIQYF,TGTGCCAGCGGGGCCAAAAACATTCAGTACTTC
once,TRBJ1-6,NA,15,TRBV7-2,CASSLFVGSNSPLHF,TGTGCCAGCAGCCTCTTCGTGGGTTCTAATTCACCCCTCCACTTT
NA,TRBJ1-6,NA,12,TRBV5-1,CASSLGSPPLHF,TGCGCCAGCAGCTTGGGGTCTCCACCCCTCCACTTT
few,TRBJ2-2,NA,15,TRBV10-3,CAIKELAGNTGELFF,TGTGCCATCAAAGAACTAGCCGGGAACACCGGGGAGCTGTTTTTT
NA,TRBJ1-4,NA,15,TRBV19,CASSTRQDTNEKLFF,TGTGCCAGTAGTACCCGACAGGACACTAATGAAAAACTGTTTTTT
NA,TRBJ1-4,TRBD1,16,TRBV18,CASSPIEDRKGEKLFF,TGTGCCAGCTCACCAATTGAGGACAGGAAGGGGGAAAAACTGTTTTTT
NA,TRBJ1-1,TRBD1,14,TRBV28,CASIQGTDYTEAFF,TGTGCCAGCATCCAAGGGACAGACTACACTGAAGCTTTCTTT
NA,TRBJ2-3,NA,12,TRBV29-1,CSAAEFTDTQYF,TGCAGCGCTGCCGAGTTCACAGATACGCAGTATTTT
NA,TRBJ2-7,NA,15,TRBV6-6,CASSYGGGTAYEQYF,TGTGCCAGCAGTTACGGGGGCGGGACAGCCTACGAGCAGTACTTC
NA,TRBJ2-7,NA,15,TRBV10-3,CAISESFQGSSGQYF,TGTGCCATCAGTGAGTCGTTCCAGGGGAGTTCAGGGCAGTACTTC
NA,TRBJ2-1,TRBD2,16,TRBV19,CASGIAGTHWYNEQFF,TGTGCCAGTGGAATAGCGGGGACCCATTGGTACAATGAGCAGTTCTTC
few,TRBJ2-7,TRBD2,14,TRBV13,CASSRLAQSYEQYF,TGTGCCAGCAGCAGACTAGCGCAATCCTACGAGCAGTACTTC
NA,TRBJ2-3,NA,15,TRBV13,CASRPWVGGTDTQYF,TGTGCCAGCAGGCCATGGGTGGGGGGCACAGATACGCAGTATTTT
NA,TRBJ2-5,NA,13,TRBV5-4,CASSLVQGGTQYF,TGTGCCAGCAGCTTGGTGCAGGGGGGGACCCAGTACTTC
NA,TRBJ2-1,NA,13,TRBV13,CASSPDSYNEQFF,TGTGCCAGCAGCCCGGACTCGTACAATGAGCAGTTCTTC
NA,TRBJ2-5,NA,15,TRBV18,CASSPPTGGEETQYF,TGTGCCAGCTCACCACCCACTGGCGGGGAAGAGACCCAGTACTTC
NA,TRBJ2-5,NA,14,TRBV6-1,CASTEGGFVETQYF,TGTGCCAGCACCGAAGGGGGGTTCGTTGAGACCCAGTACTTC
NA,TRBJ1-1,NA,14,TRBV9,CASSVESRDTEAFF,TGTGCCAGCAGCGTAGAGTCGAGGGACACTGAAGCTTTCTTT
NA,TRBJ2-5,NA,14,TRBV7-8,CASSFRPGGETQYF,TGTGCCAGCAGCTTCCGCCCCGGCGGGGAGACCCAGTACTTC
NA,TRBJ2-3,NA,15,TRBV2,CASRVLVSGTDTQYF,TGTGCCAGCAGAGTACTAGTGTCGGGTACAGATACGCAGTATTTT
NA,TRBJ1-1,NA,13,TRBV6-5,CASSRTKETEAFF,TGTGCCAGCAGTCGGACAAAAGAGACTGAAGCTTTCTTT
NA,TRBJ1-1,NA,12,TRBV5-6,CASSLANTEAFF,TGTGCCAGCAGCTTGGCCAACACTGAAGCTTTCTTT
NA,TRBJ2-7,NA,14,TRBV4-2,CASSQDATRLARYF,TGTGCCAGCAGCCAAGATGCGACCCGCCTAGCGCGGTACTTC
once,TRBJ1-2,NA,12,TRBV28,CAASPGSYGYTF,TGTGCCGCCTCCCCGGGGTCCTATGGCTACACCTTC
NA,TRBJ1-4,TRBD1,14,TRBV7-9,CASSSPDRGEKLFF,TGTGCCAGCAGCTCCCCGGACAGGGGGGAAAAACTGTTTTTT
NA,TRBJ2-3,TRBD2,16,TRBV4-2,CASSQESGRGTDTQYF,TGTGCCAGCAGCCAAGAAAGTGGGAGGGGCACAGATACGCAGTATTTT
NA,TRBJ2-7,TRBD2,15,TRBV7-2,CASSLRLAGGYEQYF,TGTGCCAGCAGCTTACGACTAGCGGGAGGCTACGAGCAGTACTTC
NA,TRBJ2-1,TRBD1,14,TRBV19,CASRPDRDDNEQFF,TGTGCCAGTCGACCTGACAGGGATGACAATGAGCAGTTCTTC
NA,TRBJ1-1,NA,13,TRBV5-1,CASSLDAVTEAFF,TGCGCCAGCAGCTTGGACGCAGTGACTGAAGCTTTCTTT
NA,TRBJ1-5,TRBD1,15,TRBV5-6,CASSRRQGANQPQHF,TGTGCCAGCAGCCGTAGACAGGGGGCCAATCAGCCCCAGCATTTT
NA,TRBJ1-5,NA,15,TRBV6-5,CASSSTTGHNQPQHF,TGTGCCAGCAGCTCTACGACAGGCCACAATCAGCCCCAGCATTTT
NA,TRBJ2-2,TRBD2,16,TRBV4-1,CASSQSGGPFTGELFF,TGCGCCAGCAGCCAGTCGGGGGGGCCTTTCACCGGGGAGCTGTTTTTT
NA,TRBJ2-3,NA,13,TRBV7-9,CASSFDSTDTQYF,TGTGCCAGCAGCTTCGACAGCACAGATACGCAGTATTTT
NA,TRBJ1-5,NA,14,TRBV27,CASSLSGPAQPQHF,TGTGCCAGCAGTTTATCAGGGCCGGCTCAGCCCCAGCATTTT
NA,TRBJ2-7,NA,13,TRBV5-1,CASSLGQHYEQYF,TGCGCCAGCAGCTTGGGACAGCACTACGAGCAGTACTTC
NA,TRBJ1-5,NA,14,TRBV9,CASSVGGPNQPQHF,TGTGCCAGCAGCGTAGGGGGCCCAAATCAGCCCCAGCATTTT
NA,TRBJ2-7,TRBD2,16,TRBV27,CASSAEGSSGPYEQYF,TGTGCCAGCAGTGCAGAGGGTTCTAGCGGGCCGTACGAGCAGTACTTC
NA,TRBJ2-3,NA,16,TRBV7-3,CASSLGEREVRDTQYF,TGTGCCAGCAGCTTAGGGGAGAGGGAGGTCAGAGATACGCAGTATTTT
NA,TRBJ2-4,TRBD1,14,TRBV5-5,CASSFDRGRNIQYF,TGTGCCAGCAGCTTTGACAGGGGGCGTAACATTCAGTACTTC
NA,TRBJ1-1,NA,14,TRBV11-2,CASSLSFGNTEAFF,TGTGCCAGCAGCTTAAGCTTTGGGAACACTGAAGCTTTCTTT
NA,TRBJ1-5,NA,12,TRBV7-9,CASSLANQPQHF,TGTGCCAGCAGCTTAGCGAATCAGCCCCAGCATTTT
NA,TRBJ2-4,TRBD2,14,TRBV5-6,CASSLGLAINIQYF,TGTGCCAGCAGCTTGGGACTAGCCATAAACATTCAGTACTTC